One and the same sample provided the 11 T cell receptor beta chains below, sequenced in a study of cytomegalovirus exposure and HLA in healthy donors. Amplification used 60 Vbeta primers and 13 Jbeta primers. Libraries were prepared by immunoSEQ multiplex PCR; TCRdb keeps only in-frame clonotypes and omits some of them. The table lists 150,000 to 200,000 clones, around 80% of them singletons. The sequenced sample consisted of PBMCs. Receptor source: a man between 18 and 35 years old in good health and CMV-seronegative.

The rearrangement links TRBV25-1 to TRBJ2-3, with 8 bases aligning to TRBD2. V was clipped by 6 bases and J by 11 bases; unmatched bases: 7. Germline-derived CDR1 and CDR2 are MGHDK and SYGVNS. The CDR3 is 12 amino acids. In DNA, the CDR3 is TGTGCCAGCAGGCTAGCGGGTGAGCGGCAGTATTTT. Its translation is CASRLAGERQYF.

V is TRBV30 and J is TRBJ2-3; 10 bases line up with TRBD2. Germline CDR1 is GTSNPN and CDR2 is SVGIG (reference sequence). J was trimmed by 4 bases and V by 4 bases; bases with no gene match: 5. The CDR3 has 14 amino acids. The CDR3 region has the DNA TGTGCCTGGAATACCGGGACTAGCGCAGATACGCAGTATTTT. Its protein is CAWNTGTSADTQYF.

This clone was found a few times. This rearrangement joins TRBV15 to TRBJ2-3; TRBD1 matches 9 bases. Per germline, CDR1 LNHNV and CDR2 YYDKDF (reference sequence). This CDR3 is 15 amino acids long. The trim removed 8 bases at V and 1 base at J, leaving 7 bases unmatched. This CDR3 is CATGQGKKGTDTQYF. In DNA form, the CDR3 reads TGTGCCACCGGACAGGGGAAGAAGGGCACAGATACGCAGTATTTT.

This clone was seen only a few times. The rearrangement uses TRBV18 and TRBJ1-1; D ambiguous. CDR1 is KGHSH, CDR2 LQKENI, per germline. V was trimmed by 4 bases and J by 1 base, leaving 10 bases between them. The CDR3 totals 14 residues. DNA of the CDR3: TGTGCCAGCTCACGTAGAGGCTCGAACACTGAAGCTTTCTTT. Residues: CASSRRGSNTEAFF.

J is TRBJ1-5 and V is TRBV5-1, with 12 bases fitting TRBD1. CDR1 is SGHRS and CDR2 is YFSETQ in the germline V gene. CDR3 size: 15 residues. V was clipped by 4 bases and J by 7 bases; unmatched bases: 6. For the CDR3, the DNA is TGCGCCAGCAGCCAGGGACAGGGGGCAGGACAGCCCCAGCATTTT. Protein sequence: CASSQGQGAGQPQHF.

This clone was seen more than once but under ten times. The chain links TRBV4-2 to TRBJ1-1; TRBD1 matches 7 bases. Germline V gene data show CDR1 as LGHNA and CDR2 as YNFKEQ. V lost 7 bases and J lost 0; bases outside the gene matches: 5. The CDR3 spans 14 residues. Written as DNA, the CDR3 is TGTGCCAGCACCCCGGACAGGCTGAACACTGAAGCTTTCTTT. Amino acids: CASTPDRLNTEAFF.

The chain has TRBV5-1 and TRBJ2-3, with 12 bases aligning to TRBD2. With 5 bases clipped from V and 2 bases from J, the junction kept 6 bases outside the gene matches. Germline-derived CDR1 and CDR2 are SGHRS and YFSETQ. This CDR3 region has 16 residues. CDR3 residues: CASRTGTSGLTDTQYF. The CDR3 DNA reads as TGCGCCAGCAGAACCGGGACTAGCGGGCTCACAGATACGCAGTATTTT.

This chain connects TRBV27 to TRBJ1-5; 7 nucleotides align to TRBD1. Unmatched junction bases numbered 13, after V lost 6 bases and J lost 8 bases. CDR3 size: 15 residues. Germline V gives CDR1 MNHEY, CDR2 SMNVEV (reference sequence). This chain's CDR3 is CASRSEGASGEPQHF. CDR3 DNA sequence: TGTGCCAGCAGGTCGGAGGGGGCTAGCGGGGAGCCCCAGCATTTT.

The chain employs TRBV7-8 and TRBJ2-1, with a tentative D call TRBD1 (5 bases). This CDR3 spans 14 amino acids. Deletions cut 5 bases from V and 10 bases from J, with 18 bases between. Germline CDR1 SGHVS, CDR2 FQNEAQ. The CDR3, as DNA: TGTGCCAGCAGCATATTTCAAGCAGGGATGGAGCAGTTCTTC. Encoded protein: CASSIFQAGMEQFF.

This chain connects TRBV29-1 to TRBJ2-7; tentatively, D is TRBD2 (5 bases). CDR1 SQVTM and CDR2 ANQGSEA come from the germline V gene. Trimming removed 1 base at V and 1 base at J, with 14 bases between. The CDR3 is 15 amino acids. CDR3 DNA: TGCAGCGTTGAAGCTGGTCGGGGTTCGTCCTACGAGCAGTACTTC. Translated, it gives CSVEAGRGSSYEQYF.

This clone appeared a single time. The CDR3, as DNA: TGTGCCAGCAGCTCGGGACTAGCGGGAGTAAGGAATGAGCAGTTCTTC. It translates to CASSSGLAGVRNEQFF. The chain is built from TRBV5-6 and TRBJ2-1, with 14 positions matching TRBD2. Per the germline V gene, CDR1 is SGHDT and CDR2 is YYEEEE. The J segment lost 7 bases and the V segment lost 3 bases, leaving 6 bases of the junction unmatched. This CDR3 is built from 16 residues.